The 5 T cell receptor beta chains presented below share a single source sample, sequenced in a study of T cells in Graves' hyperthyroidism and ophthalmopathy. RNA transcripts were the template for amplifying TCR beta CDR3 regions. The HTBI primer set served for first-round RT-PCR of the TCR CDR3. TCRdb re-derived calls from the multiplex PCR reads in MiXCR, one entry per CDR3 protein. The sample carries more than 75,000 distinct CDR3 sequences, approximately 56% recorded once. The sample taken for sequencing was blood. The receptors come from a woman aged 35 to 49 with Graves' hyperthyroidism.

J is TRBJ2-5 and V is TRBV12-3 or TRBV12-4; 15 bases match TRBD2. The CDR3 contains 18 residues. Trimming removed 5 bases from V and 4 bases from J; junction bases left unmatched: 11. The CDR3 region is CASSPRLGLAGGLETQYF. CDR3 nucleotides: TGTGCCAGCAGTCCGCGACTTGGACTAGCGGGAGGGCTAGAGACCCAGTACTTC.

With regard to this clonotype: Just one base apart from a much larger clone, this may be a read error. The chain uses TRBV12-3 or TRBV12-4 and TRBJ2-2; D is unclear. This CDR3 comprises 18 residues. Trimming took 6 bases from V and 3 from J, leaving 23 bases between them. In nucleotides, the CDR3 is TGTGCCAGCAGCCTTCGAACCTTTAATGCTACCGACACCGGGGAGCTGTTTTTT. This encodes CASSLRTFNATDTGELFF.

The chain links TRBV20-1 to TRBJ2-7; 15 bases match TRBD2. The CDR3 loop spans 15 amino acids. The V gene's germline CDR1 is DFQATT and CDR2 SNEGSKA (reference sequence). V gave up 7 bases and J gave up 4 bases; unmatched junction bases: 8. The chain's CDR3 is CSGAGTSGRRYEQYF. The CDR3 coding sequence is TGCAGTGGGGCCGGGACTAGCGGGAGGAGGTACGAGCAGTACTTC.

This chain uses TRBV7-6 with TRBJ1-1, with D maybe TRBD1 (6 bases). CDR3 length: 14 amino acids. CDR1 SGHVS and CDR2 FNYEAQ come from the germline V gene. Trimming pared 3 bases from V and 10 bases from J, leaving 18 bases between. The CDR3: CASSLTGLVAGAFF. The CDR3, as DNA: TGTGCCAGCAGCTTGACAGGTCTGGTGGCTGGAGCTTTCTTT.

This clonotype was counted once. This chain uses TRBV12-3 or TRBV12-4 with TRBJ2-3; D unclear. Trimming took off 1 base at V and 2 bases at J, with 7 bases between the two ends. CDR3 length: 14 amino acids. The CDR3 region has the DNA TGTGCCAGCAGTTTAGGGACGAACACAGATACGCAGTATTTT. Translating it yields CASSLGTNTDTQYF.